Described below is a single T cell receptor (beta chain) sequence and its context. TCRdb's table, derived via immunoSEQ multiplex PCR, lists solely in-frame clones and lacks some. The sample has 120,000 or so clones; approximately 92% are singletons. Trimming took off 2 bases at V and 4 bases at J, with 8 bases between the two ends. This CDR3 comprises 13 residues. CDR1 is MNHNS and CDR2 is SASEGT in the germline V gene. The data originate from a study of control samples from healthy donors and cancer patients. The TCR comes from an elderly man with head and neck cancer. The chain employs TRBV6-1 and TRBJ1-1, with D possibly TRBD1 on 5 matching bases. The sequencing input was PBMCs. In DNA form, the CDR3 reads TGTGCCAGCAGTGAAAGGGGACGCACTGAAGCTTTCTTT. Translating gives CASSERGRTEAFF.